The sequence of this T cell receptor (beta chain) was determined in a study of shared clonotypes between healthy human individuals. The CDR3 runs 17 residues. Germline-derived CDR1 and CDR2 are ENHRY and SYGVKD. V lost 2 bases, J lost 3 bases, and 5 bases stayed unmatched. CD45RO-negative CD8 cells positively selected for CCR7 made up the naive population, which excluded terminally differentiated effector memory CD45RA+ cells. Generated by immunoSEQ multiplex PCR, the TCRdb table keeps only in-frame clones and is missing some. The sample has 2 million to 2.5 million clones, about 94% seen once. This TCR derives from a man aged 18-30 years in good health. Specimen: naive CD8+ T cells sorted from blood. V gene TRBV10-3 combines with J gene TRBJ2-1; 12 bases align to TRBD2. The CDR3, as DNA: TGTGCCATCAGTGAGGGTGCTAGCGGGAGGGTCTACAATGAGCAGTTCTTC. As protein: CAISEGASGRVYNEQFF.